This T cell receptor (beta chain) derives from a study of T cells after yellow fever vaccination. Notes on the study in general: Detected again after the booster were most primary-vaccination clones, at 95% to 96% CD4 and 80% to 90% CD8. Highly abundant clonotypes carried over from the bulk population could end up in FACS-sorted repertoires as contaminants.

Per germline, CDR1 DFQATT and CDR2 SNEGSKA (reference sequence). This CDR3 contains 14 residues. V trimming: 7 bases; J trimming: 0 bases; junction bases outside the gene matches: 6. Researchers made TCR cDNA using 5'RACE template switching, and this step added a universal primer site and UMIs. TCRdb re-derived calls from the 5' RACE reads in MiXCR, one entry per CDR3 protein. The sample shows fewer than 650,000 distinct CDR3 sequences, just over 20% of them seen only once. This clonotype occurred once. Antigen specificity is unknown. The sequences come from PBMCs, collected roughly 20 days after the first yellow fever vaccination. The origin of this receptor is a man aged 18 to 29 who received the YFV17D yellow fever vaccine. The chain is built from TRBV20-1 and TRBJ2-3; 8 nucleotides agree with TRBD1. The CDR3 sequence is CSGRDRWSTDTQYF. The CDR3 nucleotides are TGCAGTGGAAGGGACAGGTGGAGCACAGATACGCAGTATTTT.